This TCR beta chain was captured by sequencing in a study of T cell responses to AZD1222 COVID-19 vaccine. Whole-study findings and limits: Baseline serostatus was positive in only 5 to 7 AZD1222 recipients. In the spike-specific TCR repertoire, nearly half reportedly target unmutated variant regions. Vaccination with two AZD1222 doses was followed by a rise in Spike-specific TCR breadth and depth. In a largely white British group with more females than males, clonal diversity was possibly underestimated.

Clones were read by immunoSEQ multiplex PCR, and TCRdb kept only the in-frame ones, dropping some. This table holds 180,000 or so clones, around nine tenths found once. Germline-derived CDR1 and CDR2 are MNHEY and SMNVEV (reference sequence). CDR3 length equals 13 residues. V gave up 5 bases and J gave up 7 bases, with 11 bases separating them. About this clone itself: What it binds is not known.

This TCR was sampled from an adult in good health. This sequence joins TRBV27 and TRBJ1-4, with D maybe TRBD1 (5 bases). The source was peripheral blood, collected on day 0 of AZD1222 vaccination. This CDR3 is CASSHRGFEKLFF. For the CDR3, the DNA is TGTGCCAGCAGTCATAGGGGTTTTGAAAAACTGTTTTTT.